This entry features one TCR beta chain sequence. What it binds is unknown. TCRdb independently ran MiXCR on the reads; one entry per CDR3 protein. This repertoire shows approximately 1,000,000 distinct CDR3 sequences, 30% to 40% found once; its top ten account for around 15%. There are 12 residues in the CDR3. The V gene lost 11 bases and the J gene lost 10 bases, with 18 bases spanning the gap. Germline values: CDR1 SGHVS, CDR2 FNYEAQ. This entry belongs to a study of T cell repertoires in cytomegalovirus infection. Looking at the study overall: Public TCR beta signatures were indicative of both CMV infection and a matching HLA type. Notes on the study in general: CMV-specific TCR beta clonotypes restricted by HLA-C dominated the ex vivo response.

The clonotype comes from a human donor in good health (CMV status not recorded). Some clones in this sample may be carry-over from other donors' samples. The sample was cultured CD8+ T cells from PBMCs, taken from culture after CMV antigen stimulation. This sequence joins TRBV7-6 and TRBJ2-1; a possible D gene is TRBD2 (7 bases). The CDR3: CAVEGGGKEQFF. The CDR3 DNA follows: TGTGCCGTAGAGGGAGGGGGTAAGGAGCAGTTCTTC.